This T cell receptor beta chain was obtained from a study of cytomegalovirus exposure and HLA in healthy donors. This CDR3 has 11 amino acids. Germline V lookup: CDR1 SGHNT, CDR2 YENEEA. Trimming removed 5 bases at V and 11 bases at J, with 12 bases between. The PCR contained 60 Vbeta and 13 Jbeta primers. The assay was immunoSEQ multiplex PCR, and TCRdb's table has in-frame clones only and misses some. The data show fewer than 150,000 clones, 77% seen once. The clonotype comes from a human donor in good health. The chain has TRBV11-3 and TRBJ1-1; no reliable D call. Sequenced input: PBMCs. This chain's CDR3 is CASSPARMAFF. CDR3 coding DNA: TGTGCCAGCAGCCCGGCGCGGATGGCTTTCTTT.